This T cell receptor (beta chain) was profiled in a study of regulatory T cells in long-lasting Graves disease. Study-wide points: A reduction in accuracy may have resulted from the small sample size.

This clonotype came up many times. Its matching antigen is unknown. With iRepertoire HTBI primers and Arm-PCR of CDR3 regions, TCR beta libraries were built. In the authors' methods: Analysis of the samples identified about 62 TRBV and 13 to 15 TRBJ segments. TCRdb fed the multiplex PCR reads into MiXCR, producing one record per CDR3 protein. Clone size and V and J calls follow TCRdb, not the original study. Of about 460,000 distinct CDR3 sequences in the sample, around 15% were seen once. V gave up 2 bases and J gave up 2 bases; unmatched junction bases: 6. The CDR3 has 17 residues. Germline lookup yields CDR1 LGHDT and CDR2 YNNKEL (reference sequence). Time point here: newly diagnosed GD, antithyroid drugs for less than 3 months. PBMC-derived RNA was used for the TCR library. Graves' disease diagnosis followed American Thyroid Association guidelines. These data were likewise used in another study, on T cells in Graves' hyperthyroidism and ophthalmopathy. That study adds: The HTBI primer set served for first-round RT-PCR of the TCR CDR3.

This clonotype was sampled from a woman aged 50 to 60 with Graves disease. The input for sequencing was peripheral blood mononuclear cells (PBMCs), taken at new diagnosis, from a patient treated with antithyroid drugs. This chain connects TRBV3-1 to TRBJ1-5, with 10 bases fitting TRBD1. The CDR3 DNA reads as TGTGCCAGCAGCCAAACCGGGACAGGGGAGGGCAATCAGCCCCAGCATTTT. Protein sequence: CASSQTGTGEGNQPQHF. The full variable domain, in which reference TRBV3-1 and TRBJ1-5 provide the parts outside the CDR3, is DTAVSQTPKYLVTQMGNDKSIKCEQNLGHDTMYWYKQDSKKFLKIMFSYNNKELIINETVPNRFSPKSPDKAHLNLHINSLELGDSAVYFCASSQTGTGEGNQPQHFGDGTRLSIL.